These 22 T cell receptor beta chains were sequenced from one sample in a study of shared clonotypes between healthy human individuals. The method was immunoSEQ multiplex PCR; TCRdb's version includes in-frame clones alone and lacks a portion of them. The sample lists roughly 2,300,000 clones, under 95% occurring once. Sequencing was performed on naive CD4+ T cells from PBMCs. Subset: CD45RA+ positively selected. The receptors were sampled from a man aged 18 to 30 in good health. Some clones in this sample may be carry-over from other donors' samples.

The rearrangement joins TRBV5-1 to TRBJ2-5; D call uncertain. The CDR3 covers 15 residues. Trimming cost V 2 bases and J 5 bases, with 16 bases left between them. Germline CDR1 and CDR2: SGHRS and YFSETQ. CDR3 in amino acids: CASSLTDPELETQYF. DNA of the CDR3: TGCGCCAGCAGCTTAACAGACCCTGAGCTGGAGACCCAGTACTTC.

The CDR3 DNA reads TGTGCCAGCACCTGGGCAAGGACAGTCTATGGCTACACCTTC. Protein product: CASTWARTVYGYTF. The gene calls are TRBV28 and TRBJ1-2, with D tentatively TRBD1 (6 bases). Germline V CDR1 and CDR2: MDHEN, SYDVKM. Trimming stripped 7 bases from V and 4 bases from J, with 16 bases between. The CDR3 is 14 amino acids.

The rearrangement joins TRBV5-4 to TRBJ1-3, with D perhaps matching TRBD1 (5 bases). The CDR3 has 14 amino acids. Per the germline V gene, CDR1 is SGHNT and CDR2 is YYREEE (reference sequence). V dropped 5 bases and J dropped 0 bases, with 9 bases sitting between them. In nucleotides, the CDR3 is TGTGCCAGCAGACAGGAGCTCTCTGGAAACACCATATATTTT. This encodes CASRQELSGNTIYF.

This rearrangement joins TRBV15 to TRBJ1-2; D is unclear. This CDR3 is 14 amino acids long. Germline assignment: CDR1 LNHNV and CDR2 YYDKDF (reference sequence). With 5 bases removed from V and 8 bases from J, the gap between germline ends came to 18 bases. CDR3 protein: CATSSPSGAGGYTF. In DNA form, the CDR3 reads TGTGCCACCAGCTCCCCGAGCGGAGCCGGGGGCTACACCTTC.

This chain connects TRBV9 to TRBJ1-1; TRBD1 matches 7 bases. The CDR3 covers 14 residues. CDR1 is SGDLS, CDR2 YYNGEE, per germline. With 0 bases clipped from V and 7 bases from J, the junction kept 6 bases outside the gene matches. As DNA, the CDR3 is TGTGCCAGCAGCGTAGCTTCCAGGGGGGGTGAAGCTTTCTTT. This sequence encodes CASSVASRGGEAFF.

This rearrangement joins TRBV9 to TRBJ2-5; TRBD2 is a possible D gene (6 bases). The germline gives CDR1 SGDLS, CDR2 YYNGEE. The CDR3 spans 15 residues. V was trimmed by 0 bases and J by 4 bases, leaving 13 bases between them. CDR3 coding DNA: TGTGCCAGCAGCGTAGGTGCTAAGGAGGGAGAGACCCAGTACTTC. It translates to CASSVGAKEGETQYF.

The V call is TRBV6-5, the J call TRBJ2-5; D not certain. The CDR3 spans 13 residues. CDR1 is MNHEY and CDR2 is SVGAGI in the germline V gene. Trimming cost V 4 bases and J 6 bases, with 12 bases left between them. The CDR3 reads CASSSLTEQTQYF. CDR3 bases: TGTGCCAGCAGTTCCTTGACCGAGCAGACCCAGTACTTC.

The CDR3 loop is CASSLGGGQGIPGANVLTF. The CDR3 DNA sequence: TGTGCCAGCAGTTTAGGTGGGGGACAGGGGATCCCTGGGGCCAACGTCCTGACTTTC. V is TRBV28 and J is TRBJ2-6; 10 bases align to TRBD1. J gave up 2 bases and V 2 bases, and 9 bases lay outside the gene matches. CDR1 MDHEN and CDR2 SYDVKM come from the germline V gene. This CDR3 has 19 amino acids.

The V and J genes are TRBV18 and TRBJ2-1; 7 bases map to TRBD2. In germline, CDR1 is KGHSH, CDR2 LQKENI. J lost 5 bases, V lost 0 bases, and 7 bases had no gene match. The CDR3 is 16 residues long. CDR3 amino acids: CASSPPDGRTNNEQFF. The CDR3 DNA is TGTGCCAGCTCACCACCGGACGGGAGGACCAACAATGAGCAGTTCTTC.

V and J are TRBV4-2 and TRBJ1-1; maybe TRBD1 (6 bases). The CDR3 totals 14 residues. Trimming cost V 0 bases and J 11 bases, with 16 bases left between them. CDR1 is LGHNA and CDR2 is YNFKEQ in the germline V gene. CDR3: CASSQEGGFSTAFF. In DNA, the CDR3 is TGTGCCAGCAGCCAAGAAGGGGGTTTTTCTACCGCTTTCTTT.

The rearrangement uses TRBV11-3 and TRBJ1-3; perhaps TRBD1 as D (6 bases). This CDR3 is 14 amino acids long. Trimming took 5 bases from V and 3 from J, leaving 11 bases between them. The germline V gene encodes CDR1 SGHNT and CDR2 YENEEA. CDR3 DNA: TGTGCCAGCAGCCCCAGGGGTTTTGGAAACACCATATATTTT. Translating gives CASSPRGFGNTIYF.

The V and J genes are TRBV27 and TRBJ2-2, with 8 bases matching TRBD2. V was pared by 5 bases and J by 5 bases, with 10 bases of the junction left unmatched. CDR1 is MNHEY and CDR2 is SMNVEV in the germline V gene (reference sequence). This CDR3 region has 16 residues. DNA of the CDR3: TGTGCCAGCAGTACCACGGGGGGGCGAAATACCGGGGAGCTGTTTTTT. Translation: CASSTTGGRNTGELFF.

This clone has only a few counts. The gene calls are TRBV6-6 and TRBJ1-5; D is uncertain. Germline V gene sequence: CDR1 MNHNY, CDR2 SVGAGI (reference sequence). V lost 6 bases and J lost 10, with 10 bases in between. CDR3 size: 11 residues. CDR3 coding DNA: TGTGCCAGCAGACTCATCTGCCCCCAGCATTTT. Translated, it gives CASRLICPQHF.

The rearrangement joins TRBV5-1 to TRBJ2-7, with TRBD1 identical over 9 bases. The CDR3 sequence is 15 residues long. With 7 bases clipped from V and 6 bases from J, the junction kept 14 bases outside the gene matches. Germline loops: CDR1 SGHRS, CDR2 YFSETQ. The CDR3 here is CASGSTTGGGLEQYF. Written as DNA, the CDR3 is TGCGCCAGCGGTAGTACGACAGGGGGAGGCCTCGAGCAGTACTTC.

The rearrangement links TRBV6-6 to TRBJ2-7, with 7 bases identical to TRBD1. CDR1 and CDR2 from the germline V gene are MNHNY and SVGAGI (reference sequence). With 6 bases clipped from V and 0 bases from J, the junction kept 2 bases outside the gene matches. The CDR3 length is 13 residues. In DNA form, the CDR3 reads TGTGCCAGCAGGCCAGGGGGCTCCTACGAGCAGTACTTC. Amino acid sequence: CASRPGGSYEQYF.

This sequence joins TRBV11-2 and TRBJ2-2; 10 nucleotides agree with TRBD2. The germline V gene has CDR1 SGHAT and CDR2 FQNNGV. This CDR3 comprises 15 residues. V shed 5 bases and J 7 bases; nucleotides not matched to a gene: 7. In DNA, the CDR3 is TGTGCCAGCAGCCCCGTCAGCGGGAGGGGCGGGGAGCTGTTTTTT. Translating gives CASSPVSGRGGELFF.

This clone was counted between two and nine times. The V call is TRBV5-4, the J call TRBJ2-7; 13 nucleotides match TRBD2. After removal of 4 bases from V and 3 bases from J, the junction contained 4 bases not matched to a gene. CDR1 is SGHNT and CDR2 is YYREEE in the germline V gene (reference sequence). CDR3 length: 15 amino acids. Written as DNA, the CDR3 is TGTGCCAGCAGCCGAGGGACTAGCGGGATCTACGAGCAGTACTTC. As protein: CASSRGTSGIYEQYF. Looking up the rest from reference TRBV5-4 and TRBJ2-7 gives the full variable domain: ETGVTQSPTHLIKTRGQQVTLRCSSQSGHNTVSWYQQALGQGPQFIFQYYREEENGRGNFPPRFSGLQFPNYSSELNVNALELDDSALYLCASSRGTSGIYEQYFGPGTRLTVT.

V usage is TRBV5-6 and J usage is TRBJ1-5; TRBD1 aligns across 8 bases. The J segment lost 3 bases and the V segment lost 4 bases, leaving 3 bases of the junction unmatched. This CDR3 spans 14 amino acids. From germline, CDR1 is SGHDT and CDR2 YYEEEE. This CDR3 reads CASSRDRFNQPQHF. The CDR3 nucleotides read TGTGCCAGCAGCCGGGACAGGTTCAATCAGCCCCAGCATTTT.

This clone was counted only a few times. The chain has TRBV2 and TRBJ1-5; no firm D call. Trimming left V 1 base short and J 2 bases short, with 9 bases between. There are 15 residues in the CDR3. Germline loops: CDR1 SNHLY, CDR2 FYNNEI. The CDR3 sequence is CASSEVSNRNQPQHF. The CDR3 DNA reads as TGTGCCAGCAGTGAAGTGTCTAATCGCAATCAGCCCCAGCATTTT.

CDR3 sequence: CASSEDGRWTYGYTF. The CDR3 region has the DNA TGTGCCAGCAGTGAAGATGGCAGGTGGACCTATGGCTACACCTTC. The rearrangement uses TRBV2 and TRBJ1-2, with D unresolved. V shed 1 base and J shed 4 bases, with 13 bases lying between them. CDR3 length equals 15 residues. The germline V gene encodes CDR1 SNHLY and CDR2 FYNNEI. Looking up the rest from reference TRBV2 and TRBJ1-2 gives the full variable domain: EPEVTQTPSHQVTQMGQEVILRCVPISNHLYFYWYRQILGQKVEFLVSFYNNEISEKSEIFDDQFSVERPDGSNFTLKIRSTKLEDSAMYFCASSEDGRWTYGYTFGSGTRLTVV.

The chain combines TRBV30 with TRBJ2-2; D gene uncertain. The CDR3 is 11 residues long. V was clipped by 4 bases and J by 7 bases, with 7 bases between them. Germline assignment: CDR1 GTSNPN and CDR2 SVGIG (reference sequence). CDR3 loop: CAWNGFGELFF. The CDR3 nucleotides read TGTGCCTGGAACGGGTTCGGGGAGCTGTTTTTT.

The chain recombines TRBV19 with TRBJ2-5; TRBD2 agrees at 14 bases. There are 14 residues in the CDR3. J gave up 7 bases and V 6 bases, and 4 bases lay outside the gene matches. CDR1 LNHDA and CDR2 SQIVND come from the germline V gene (reference sequence). This CDR3 reads CASRTGLAGGTQYF. The CDR3 DNA is TGTGCCAGTAGGACCGGACTAGCGGGAGGGACCCAGTACTTC.